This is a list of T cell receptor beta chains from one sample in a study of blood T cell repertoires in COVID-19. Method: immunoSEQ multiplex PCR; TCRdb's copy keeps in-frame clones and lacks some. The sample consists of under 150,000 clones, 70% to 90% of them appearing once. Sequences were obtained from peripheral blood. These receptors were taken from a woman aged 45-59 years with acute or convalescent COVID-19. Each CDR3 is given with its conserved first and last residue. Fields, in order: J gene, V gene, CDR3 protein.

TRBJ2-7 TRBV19 CASSSRGGTGTYEQYF
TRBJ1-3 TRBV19 CASSTVQGFGNTIYF
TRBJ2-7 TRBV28 CASRPPTSESYEQYF
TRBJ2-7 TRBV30 CAWSGTALYEQYF
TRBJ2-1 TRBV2 CASRTGQGSYNEQFF
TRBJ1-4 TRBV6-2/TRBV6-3 CASSRNRVAEKLFF
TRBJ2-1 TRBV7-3 CASSLRTSGAYNEQFF
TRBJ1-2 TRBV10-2 CASSESGTANGYTF
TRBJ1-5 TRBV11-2 CASSKDFWGEQPQHF
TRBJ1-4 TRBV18 CASSQLPGPHGEKLFF
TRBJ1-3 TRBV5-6 CASTQRGWSGNTIYF
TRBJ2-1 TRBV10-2 CASTGYNEQFF
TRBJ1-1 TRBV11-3 CASSSRGNPEAFF
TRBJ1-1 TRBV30 CAWSVLGRGLEAFF
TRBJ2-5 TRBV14 CASSRAERETQYF
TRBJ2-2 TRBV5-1 CASSFRGQPLAGGTGELFF
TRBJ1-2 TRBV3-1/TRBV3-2 CASSQGQDYGYTF
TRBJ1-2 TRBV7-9 CASTHTGLYGYTF
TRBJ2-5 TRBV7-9 CASSQTGNQETQYF
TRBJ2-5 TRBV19 CASSIGQEGYGETQYF
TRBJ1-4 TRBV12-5 CASGPGQGREKLFF
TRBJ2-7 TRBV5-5 CASASTGTGALEQYF
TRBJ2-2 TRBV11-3 CASSYIAGELFF
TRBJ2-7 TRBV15 CATSSQGGSYEQYF
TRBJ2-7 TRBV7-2 CASSLIVLAGEPYEQYF
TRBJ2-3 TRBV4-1 CASSQEGAGGPADTQYF
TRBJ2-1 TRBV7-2 CASSRTSGSTSYNEQFF
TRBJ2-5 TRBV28 CASSSTGPQETQYF
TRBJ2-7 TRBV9 CASSAGSEQYF
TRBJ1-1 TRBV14 CASSHQLNTEAFF
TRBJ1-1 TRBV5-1 CASSSQGLNTEAFF
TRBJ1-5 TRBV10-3 CAISESRDQPQHF
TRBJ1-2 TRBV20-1 CSARTGDGYTF
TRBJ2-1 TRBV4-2 CASSPPERAHYNEQFF
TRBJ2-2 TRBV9 CASSPRLSLPGQQNTGELFF
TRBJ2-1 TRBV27 CASSFGGSEPYNEQFF
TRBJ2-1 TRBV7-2 CASSQDRGFVNEQFF
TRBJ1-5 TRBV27 CASSSDRQPQHF
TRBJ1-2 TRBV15 CATSTGQGYGYTF
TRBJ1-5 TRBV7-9 CASSQINSNQPQHF
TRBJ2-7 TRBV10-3 CAISEKDSYYEQYF
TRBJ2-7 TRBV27 CASSLLGGSGYEQYF
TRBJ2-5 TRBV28 CASSLSLSPETQYF
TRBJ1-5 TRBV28 CASSLYYTNQPQHF
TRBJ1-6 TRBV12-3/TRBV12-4 CASSSGLNSPLHF
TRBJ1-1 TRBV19 CASSRGDTEAFF
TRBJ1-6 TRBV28 CASTGGGGYSPLHF